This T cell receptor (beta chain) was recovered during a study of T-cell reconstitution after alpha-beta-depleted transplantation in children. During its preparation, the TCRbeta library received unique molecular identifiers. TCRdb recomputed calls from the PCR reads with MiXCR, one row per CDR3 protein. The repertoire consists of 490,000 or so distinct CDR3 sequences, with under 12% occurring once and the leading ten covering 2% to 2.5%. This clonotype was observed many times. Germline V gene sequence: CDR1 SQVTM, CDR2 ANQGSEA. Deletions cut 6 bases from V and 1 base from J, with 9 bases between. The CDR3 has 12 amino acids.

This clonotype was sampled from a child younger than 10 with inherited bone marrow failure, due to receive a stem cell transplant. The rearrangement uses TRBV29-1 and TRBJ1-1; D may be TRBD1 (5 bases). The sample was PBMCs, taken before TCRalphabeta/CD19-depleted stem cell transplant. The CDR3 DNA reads TGCAGCGTGCTCGGACAGAACACTGAAGCTTTCTTT. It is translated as CSVLGQNTEAFF. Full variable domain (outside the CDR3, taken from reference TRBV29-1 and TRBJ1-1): SAVISQKPSRDICQRGTSLTIQCQVDSQVTMMFWYRQQPGQSLTLIATANQGSEATYESGFVIDKFPISRPNLTFSTLTVSNMSPEDSSIYLCSVLGQNTEAFFGQGTRLTVV.